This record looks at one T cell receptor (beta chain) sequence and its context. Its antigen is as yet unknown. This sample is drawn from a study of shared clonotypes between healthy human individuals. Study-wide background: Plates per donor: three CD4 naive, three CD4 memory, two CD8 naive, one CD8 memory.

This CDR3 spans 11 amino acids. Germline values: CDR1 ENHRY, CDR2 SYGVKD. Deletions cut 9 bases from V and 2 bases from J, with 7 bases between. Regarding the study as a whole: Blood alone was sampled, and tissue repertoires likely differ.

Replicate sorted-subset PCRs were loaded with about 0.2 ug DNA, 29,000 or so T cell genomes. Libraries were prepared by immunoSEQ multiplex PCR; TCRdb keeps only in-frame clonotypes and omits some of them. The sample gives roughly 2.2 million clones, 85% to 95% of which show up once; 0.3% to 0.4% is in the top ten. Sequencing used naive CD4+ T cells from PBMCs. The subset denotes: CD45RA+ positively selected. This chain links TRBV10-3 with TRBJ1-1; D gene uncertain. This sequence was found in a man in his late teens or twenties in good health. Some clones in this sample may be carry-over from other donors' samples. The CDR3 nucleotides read TGTGCCATAGGACCTAACACTGAAGCTTTCTTT. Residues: CAIGPNTEAFF.